Sequencing of this TCR beta chain was carried out in a study of graft-versus-host responses after intestinal transplantation. Overall study: The study gave all recipients anti-thymocyte globulin induction, then tacrolimus and steroids for 2 to 3 years.

As regards this clone: Its antigen is not identified.

The protocol was immunoSEQ multiplex PCR, while the TCRdb copy is restricted to in-frame clones and leaves out a portion. The sample consists of tens of thousands of clones, roughly 90% of them appearing once. General study points: GvH clones appeared in recipient marrow, some first in ileum or blood. Graft-versus-host to host-versus-graft clonal ratios in allografts were high in patients with graft-donor T cell macrochimerism.

The germline CDR1 and CDR2 sequences are SEHNR and FQNEAQ (reference sequence). The V end lost 5 bases, the J end lost 3 bases, and 16 bases lay between the germline ends. The CDR3 consists of 15 residues. The sample consisted of unstimulated CD8+ T cells sorted from spleen or lymph node cells, taken before intestinal transplant. The chain is built from TRBV7-9 and TRBJ1-2, with D possibly being TRBD1 (6 bases). The sequence was obtained from a human donor who received an intestinal transplant. The CDR3 spells CASSQTGGGYYGYTF. The CDR3 nucleotides read TGTGCCAGCAGCCAGACAGGAGGCGGGTACTATGGCTACACCTTC.